These T cell receptor beta chains were read from a single sample in a study of shared clonotypes between healthy human individuals. Sequenced by immunoSEQ multiplex PCR; TCRdb stores in-frame clones only, minus some. The sample holds fewer than 650,000 clones, around 78% seen once. Sample: PBMCs. These receptor sequences come from a woman in her thirties or forties in good health. Some clones in this sample may be carry-over from other donors' samples. Both conserved end residues are part of each CDR3. The D gene is left open where the match is weak. Not every row has a clone size; where given, it reads once, few, many or a size class.

CDR3 length	J gene	clone size	D gene	V gene	CDR3 DNA	CDR3 protein
13	TRBJ2-1	NA	NA	TRBV9	TGTGCCAGCAGCGTAGCGTCGGTCAATGAGCAGTTCTTC	CASSVASVNEQFF
15	TRBJ2-5	NA	TRBD2	TRBV30	TGTGCCCAATCCCGCGGCCTAGCGGGAGAAGAGACCCAGTACTTC	CAQSRGLAGEETQYF
15	TRBJ1-5	NA	TRBD1	TRBV6-1	TGTGCCAGCAGTAACCAGGGGGTCAGCAATCAGCCCCAGCATTTT	CASSNQGVSNQPQHF
13	TRBJ2-5	once	NA	TRBV6-1	TGTGCCAGCAGTGCGGGGGTTCGGGAGACCCAGTACTTC	CASSAGVRETQYF
18	TRBJ2-1	NA	NA	TRBV28	TGTGCCAGCAGTTTCCCCTCCCACAGGTCAAGCTCCTACAATGAGCAGTTCTTC	CASSFPSHRSSSYNEQFF
16	TRBJ2-1	NA	TRBD2	TRBV5-4	TGTGCCAGCAGCCCTCAACCAGCGGGAGGCGTTAGTGAGCAGTTCTTC	CASSPQPAGGVSEQFF
13	TRBJ1-1	NA	NA	TRBV28	TGTGCCAGCAGTTGGGGACGGGGTACTGAAGCTTTCTTT	CASSWGRGTEAFF
14	TRBJ1-4	NA	NA	TRBV7-9	TGTGCCAGCAGCTTTACAGGGTTGTACGAAAAACTGTTTTTT	CASSFTGLYEKLFF
13	TRBJ1-1	NA	NA	TRBV6-1	TGTGCCAGCAGCCGTCTGGGCGAAACTGAAGCTTTCTTT	CASSRLGETEAFF
18	TRBJ2-7	NA	TRBD1	TRBV7-2	TGTGCCAGCAGCACCCGGACAGGGGAGTCATTGGGTCCCTACGAGCAGTACTTC	CASSTRTGESLGPYEQYF
15	TRBJ2-2	once	TRBD1	TRBV7-7	TGTGCTAGCAGCTTGCAGGGGGCCGACACCGGGGAGCTGTTTTTT	CASSLQGADTGELFF
16	TRBJ2-5	NA	TRBD1	TRBV4-1	TGCGCCAGCAGCCAAGGCCGGAGACAGGGTTCGGATACCCAGTACTTC	CASSQGRRQGSDTQYF
14	TRBJ2-5	NA	TRBD2	TRBV7-3	TGTGCCAGCAGCTTGAGGTCTAGCGGAGAGACCCAGTACTTC	CASSLRSSGETQYF
12	TRBJ2-7	NA	NA	TRBV10-3	TGTGCCATCAGTGAGTCCACCTACGAGCAGTACTTC	CAISESTYEQYF
14	TRBJ2-1	NA	NA	TRBV25-1	TGTGCCAGCAGTGGTCAGGTGTCCTACAATGAGCAGTTCTTC	CASSGQVSYNEQFF
19	TRBJ2-1	NA	NA	TRBV1	TGCACCAGCAGCCAAGAACGGCTAGCGGGCAGTAGCTCCTACAATGAGCAGTTCTTC	CTSSQERLAGSSSYNEQFF
16	TRBJ2-7	NA	NA	TRBV21-1	TGTGCCAGCAGAGTTAGGGCCGCGGCCCGGGCCTACGAGCAGTACTTC	CASRVRAAARAYEQYF
14	TRBJ2-7	NA	NA	TRBV11-2	TGTGCCAGCAGCCCGCTACAGCTCTCCTACGAGCAGTACTTC	CASSPLQLSYEQYF
15	TRBJ2-1	NA	NA	TRBV16	TGTGCCAGCAGCGTACGACAGAGCTCCTACAATGAGCAGTTCTTC	CASSVRQSSYNEQFF
12	TRBJ2-1	NA	NA	TRBV6-1	TGTGCCAGCAGTGAGCGTTACAATGAGCAGTTCTTC	CASSERYNEQFF
14	TRBJ1-1	many	NA	TRBV18	TGTGCCAGCTCAGGGGTAAACGGAAACACTGAAGCTTTCTTT	CASSGVNGNTEAFF
13	TRBJ1-4	NA	NA	TRBV18	TGTGCCAGCTCACCAGTGCAGGGTGAAAAACTGTTTTTT	CASSPVQGEKLFF
12	TRBJ2-7	NA	NA	TRBV5-6	TGTGCCAGCAGCTTTTTTAGGTACGAGCAGTACTTC	CASSFFRYEQYF
14	TRBJ2-7	NA	TRBD1	TRBV6-5	TGTGCCAGCAGCCTTGGGGACAGGGGATACGAGCAGTACTTC	CASSLGDRGYEQYF
13	TRBJ2-7	few	TRBD1	TRBV5-1	TGCGCCAGCAGCACGGACAGGGGGCTTGAGCAGTACTTC	CASSTDRGLEQYF
14	TRBJ2-2	NA	NA	TRBV19	TGTGCCAGTAGGAAGTCTCCGCACACCGGGGAGCTGTTTTTT	CASRKSPHTGELFF
17	TRBJ1-2	NA	NA	TRBV28	TGTGCCAGCAGTTCGAATCGGGACACCAAAACTAACTATGGCTACACCTTC	CASSSNRDTKTNYGYTF
13	TRBJ2-5	NA	NA	TRBV25-1	TGTGCCAGCAGCTCGGTAGAACAAGAGACCCAGTACTTC	CASSSVEQETQYF
14	TRBJ2-7	few	TRBD2	TRBV2	TGTGCCAGCAGTGACCTAGCGGGAGACTACGAGCAGTACTTC	CASSDLAGDYEQYF
14	TRBJ2-7	NA	NA	TRBV6-1	TGTGCCAGCAGTGTGGCCGAAGGCTCCTACGAGCAGTACTTC	CASSVAEGSYEQYF
19	TRBJ2-2	NA	TRBD2	TRBV7-8	TGTGCCAGCAACCTAGGGACTAGCGGGAGTTGGGCGAACACCGGGGAGCTGTTTTTT	CASNLGTSGSWANTGELFF
13	TRBJ2-1	NA	NA	TRBV29-1	TGCAGCGTTGAATACCGGACTTTCGATGAGCAGTTCTTC	CSVEYRTFDEQFF
14	TRBJ1-1	few	TRBD1	TRBV4-1	TGCGCCAGCAGCCGGGGACAGGGGAACAATGAAGCTTCCTTT	CASSRGQGNNEASF
16	TRBJ2-1	NA	TRBD1	TRBV5-1	TGCGCCAGCAGCTTGGCCCCAGGGGGCGCGAGTAGTGAGCAGTTCTTC	CASSLAPGGASSEQFF
15	TRBJ2-7	NA	TRBD2	TRBV5-1	TGCGCCAGCAGCTTGGGGACTAGCGGGGACTACGAGCAGTACTTC	CASSLGTSGDYEQYF
15	TRBJ2-1	few	NA	TRBV21-1	TGTGCCAGCAGCACTCGGGACAGGGAGTACAATGAGCAGTTCTTC	CASSTRDREYNEQFF
12	TRBJ1-2	NA	NA	TRBV4-2	TGTGCCAGCAGCCAGACATCCCATGGCTACACCTTC	CASSQTSHGYTF
16	TRBJ1-1	NA	TRBD1	TRBV2	TGTGCCAGCAGTGAACAGGGGGCGAGGATGAACACTGAAGCTTTCTTT	CASSEQGARMNTEAFF
16	TRBJ2-1	NA	TRBD2	TRBV27	TGTGCCAGCAGTTTATCCCCGGGACTAGCGATCCATGAGCAGTTCTTC	CASSLSPGLAIHEQFF
14	TRBJ2-7	NA	TRBD2	TRBV19	TGTGCCAGTAGTACGGGACTAGCGGGGGGCGAGCAGTACTTC	CASSTGLAGGEQYF
13	TRBJ1-6	once	NA	TRBV28	TGTGCCAGCAGTTGGACTAATAATTCACCCCTCCACTTT	CASSWTNNSPLHF
15	TRBJ2-5	NA	TRBD1	TRBV13	TGTGCCAGCAGCAGTGGGACAGGGGTAGGGGAGACCCAGTACTTC	CASSSGTGVGETQYF
13	TRBJ1-1	NA	NA	TRBV19	TGTGCCAGTAGTTGGGGCAGATTGACAGAAGCTTTCTTT	CASSWGRLTEAFF
19	TRBJ2-1	many	TRBD2	TRBV10-2	TGCGCCAGCAGCGCCGGGACAGGGTTGGCTAGCGGGAGGTTCAATGAGCAGTTCTTC	CASSAGTGLASGRFNEQFF
16	TRBJ2-3	few	TRBD2	TRBV7-9	TGTGCCAGGGAGAGACTAGCGGGAGGGCCTCCGAATACGCAGTATTTT	CARERLAGGPPNTQYF
11	TRBJ1-1	few	NA	TRBV28	TGTGCCAGCAGTTCCTCCCTTTTAGCTTTCTTT	CASSSSLLAFF
16	TRBJ2-7	NA	TRBD1	TRBV4-2	TGTGCCAGCAGTGGCTACCGGGACAGCGAACCGTACGAGCAGTACTTC	CASSGYRDSEPYEQYF
16	TRBJ2-5	NA	TRBD1	TRBV5-4	TGTGCCAGCAGCTTGTCAACAGGGGGAAACGCGGGGACCCAGTACTTC	CASSLSTGGNAGTQYF
12	TRBJ1-2	NA	NA	TRBV18	TGTGCCAGCGCACAGGGTCTGGGTGGCTACACCTTC	CASAQGLGGYTF
14	TRBJ2-7	NA	TRBD2	TRBV2	TGTGCCAGCAGTGTGGGGCGGGAGGGTATCGAGCAGTACTTC	CASSVGREGIEQYF
15	TRBJ2-1	NA	NA	TRBV28	TGTGCCAGCAGTTTATCTGGGTTGGGATACAATGAGCAGTTCTTC	CASSLSGLGYNEQFF
15	TRBJ2-2	once	NA	TRBV13	TGTGCCAGCAGCTTAGGGACTCCGAACACCGGGGAGCTGTTTTTT	CASSLGTPNTGELFF
13	TRBJ2-5	NA	NA	TRBV25-1	TGTGCCAGCAGTGAACCCGTGGAAGAGACCCAGTACTTC	CASSEPVEETQYF
15	TRBJ2-3	many	NA	TRBV6-1	TGTGCCAGCAGTGAAGGGGGAGTGGGGGCAGATACGCAGTATTTT	CASSEGGVGADTQYF
13	TRBJ1-4	NA	NA	TRBV5-1	TGCGCCAGCAGCTTGGAGGGACCTGGAAAACTGTTTTTT	CASSLEGPGKLFF
15	TRBJ2-5	NA	NA	TRBV16	TGTGCCAGCAGCCGTCCCGGGACCCGGCCCCGGGTGCAGTACTTC	CASSRPGTRPRVQYF
14	TRBJ2-3	NA	NA	TRBV18	TGTGCCAGCTCACCACCGTCTAGCACAGATACGCAGTATTTT	CASSPPSSTDTQYF